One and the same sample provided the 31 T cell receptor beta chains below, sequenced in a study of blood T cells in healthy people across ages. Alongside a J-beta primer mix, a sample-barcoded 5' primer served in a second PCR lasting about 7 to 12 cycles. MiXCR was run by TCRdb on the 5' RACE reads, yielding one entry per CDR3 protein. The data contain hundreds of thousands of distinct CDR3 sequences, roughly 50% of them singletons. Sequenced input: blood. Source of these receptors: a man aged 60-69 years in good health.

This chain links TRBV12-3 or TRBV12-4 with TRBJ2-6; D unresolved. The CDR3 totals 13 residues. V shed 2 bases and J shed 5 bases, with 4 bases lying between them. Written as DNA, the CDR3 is TGTGCCAGCAGTTTATCCCGGGCCAACGTCCTGACTTTC. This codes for CASSLSRANVLTF.

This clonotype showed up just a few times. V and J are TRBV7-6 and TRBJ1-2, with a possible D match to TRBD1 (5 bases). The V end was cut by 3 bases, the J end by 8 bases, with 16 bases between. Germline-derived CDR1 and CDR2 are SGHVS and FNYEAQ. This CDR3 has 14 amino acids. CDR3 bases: TGTGCCAGCAGCTTGTCAGGAGGGGTGAACGGCTACACCTTC. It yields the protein CASSLSGGVNGYTF.

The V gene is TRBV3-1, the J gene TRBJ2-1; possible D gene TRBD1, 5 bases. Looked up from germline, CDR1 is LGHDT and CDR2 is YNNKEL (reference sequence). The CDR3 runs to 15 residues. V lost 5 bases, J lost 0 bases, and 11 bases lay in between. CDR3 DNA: TGTGCCAGCAGCGAAGGGGCCTACTCCTACAATGAGCAGTTCTTC. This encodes CASSEGAYSYNEQFF.

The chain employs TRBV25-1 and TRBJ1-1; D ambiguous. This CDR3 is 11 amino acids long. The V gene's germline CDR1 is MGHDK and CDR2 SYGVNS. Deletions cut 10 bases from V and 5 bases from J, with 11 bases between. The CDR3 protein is CATKGVTEAFF. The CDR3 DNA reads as TGTGCCACTAAGGGTGTGACTGAAGCTTTCTTT.

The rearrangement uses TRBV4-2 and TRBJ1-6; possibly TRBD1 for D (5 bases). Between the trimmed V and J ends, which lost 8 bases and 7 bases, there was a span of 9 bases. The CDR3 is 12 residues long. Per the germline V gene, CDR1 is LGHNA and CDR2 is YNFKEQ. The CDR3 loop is CASGAWNSPLHF. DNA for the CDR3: TGTGCCAGCGGGGCGTGGAATTCACCCCTCCACTTT.

The CDR3 sequence is CAIRSNSDRGQETQYF. The CDR3 DNA reads as TGTGCCATCAGGTCGAACTCGGACAGGGGGCAAGAGACCCAGTACTTC. The chain employs TRBV10-3 and TRBJ2-5, with 10 bases lining up with TRBD1. Per germline, CDR1 ENHRY and CDR2 SYGVKD. V was pared by 6 bases and J by 2 bases, with 9 bases of the junction left unmatched. This CDR3 is 16 amino acids long.

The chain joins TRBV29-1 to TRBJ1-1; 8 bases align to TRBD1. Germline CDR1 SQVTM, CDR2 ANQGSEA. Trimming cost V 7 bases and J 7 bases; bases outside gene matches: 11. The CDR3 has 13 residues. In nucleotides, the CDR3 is TGCAGCGCTACAAAGACAGGGGAAGTTGAAGCTTTCTTT. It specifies CSATKTGEVEAFF.

CDR3 sequence reads: CASSNRLPDTQYF. As DNA, the CDR3 is TGTGCCAGCAGCAACCGGCTACCAGATACGCAGTATTTT. The rearrangement uses TRBV11-2 and TRBJ2-3; the D is unclear. CDR1 is SGHAT, CDR2 FQNNGV, per germline. V lost 5 bases, J lost 4 bases, and 10 bases lay in between. The CDR3 runs to 13 residues.

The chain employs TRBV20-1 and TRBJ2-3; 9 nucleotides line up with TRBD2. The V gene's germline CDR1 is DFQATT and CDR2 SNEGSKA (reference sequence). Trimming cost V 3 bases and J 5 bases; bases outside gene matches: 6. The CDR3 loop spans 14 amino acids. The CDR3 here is CSARVAGARDTQYF. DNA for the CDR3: TGCAGTGCTAGGGTAGCGGGGGCCCGAGATACGCAGTATTTT.

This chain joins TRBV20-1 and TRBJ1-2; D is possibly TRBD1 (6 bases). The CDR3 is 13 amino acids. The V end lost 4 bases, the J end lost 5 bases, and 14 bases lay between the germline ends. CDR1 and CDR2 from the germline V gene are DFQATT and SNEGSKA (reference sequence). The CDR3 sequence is CSANQGLGYGYTF. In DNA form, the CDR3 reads TGCAGTGCTAATCAGGGGTTGGGGTATGGCTACACCTTC.

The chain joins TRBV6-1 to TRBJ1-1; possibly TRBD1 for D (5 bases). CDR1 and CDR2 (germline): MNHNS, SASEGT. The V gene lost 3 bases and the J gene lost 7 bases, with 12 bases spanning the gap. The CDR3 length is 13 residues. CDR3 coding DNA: TGTGCCAGCAGTGAGTTCCCCAGGGTTGAAGCTTTCTTT. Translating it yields CASSEFPRVEAFF.

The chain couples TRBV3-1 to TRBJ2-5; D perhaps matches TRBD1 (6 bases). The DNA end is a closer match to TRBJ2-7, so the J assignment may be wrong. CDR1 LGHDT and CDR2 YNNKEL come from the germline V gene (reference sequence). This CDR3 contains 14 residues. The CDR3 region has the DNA TGTGCCAGCAGCCAACAGGGGAAGGCCTACGAGCAGTACTTC. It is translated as CASSQQGKAYEQYF.

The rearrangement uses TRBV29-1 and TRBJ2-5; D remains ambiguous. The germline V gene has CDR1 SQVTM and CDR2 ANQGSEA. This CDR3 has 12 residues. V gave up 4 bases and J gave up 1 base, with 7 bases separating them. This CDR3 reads CSVATSQETQYF. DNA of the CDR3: TGCAGCGTTGCGACAAGCCAAGAGACCCAGTACTTC.

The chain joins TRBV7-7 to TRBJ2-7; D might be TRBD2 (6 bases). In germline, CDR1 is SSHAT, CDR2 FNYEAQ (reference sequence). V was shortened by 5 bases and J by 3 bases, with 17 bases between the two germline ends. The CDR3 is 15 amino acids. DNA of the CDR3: TGTGCCAGCAGCCGGAGAGAGGGCGGGGACTACGAGCAGTACTTC. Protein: CASSRREGGDYEQYF.

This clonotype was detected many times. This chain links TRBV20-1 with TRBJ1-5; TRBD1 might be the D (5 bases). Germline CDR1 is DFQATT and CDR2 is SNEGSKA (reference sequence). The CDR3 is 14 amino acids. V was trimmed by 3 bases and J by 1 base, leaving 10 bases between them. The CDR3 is CSARAEGSNQPQHF. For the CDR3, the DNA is TGCAGTGCTAGGGCGGAGGGGAGCAATCAGCCCCAGCATTTT.

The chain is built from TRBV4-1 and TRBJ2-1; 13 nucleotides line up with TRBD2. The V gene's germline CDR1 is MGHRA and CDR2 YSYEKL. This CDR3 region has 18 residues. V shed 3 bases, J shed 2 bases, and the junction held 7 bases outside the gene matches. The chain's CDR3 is CASSHRLAGGNAYNEQFF. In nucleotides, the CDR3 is TGCGCCAGCAGCCATCGACTAGCGGGGGGAAACGCCTACAATGAGCAGTTCTTC.

In DNA, the CDR3 is TGTGCCAGCAGTACGCGGACAGGGGGCCGAGAAAAACTGTTTTTT. Translating gives CASSTRTGGREKLFF. The chain joins TRBV6-5 to TRBJ1-4; 11 bases fit TRBD1. J gave up 8 bases and V 5 bases, and 7 bases lay outside the gene matches. This CDR3 has 15 amino acids. Germline lookup yields CDR1 MNHEY and CDR2 SVGAGI.

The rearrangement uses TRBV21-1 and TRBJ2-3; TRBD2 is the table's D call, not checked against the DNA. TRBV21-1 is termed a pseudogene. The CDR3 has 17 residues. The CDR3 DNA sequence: TGTGCCAACCCCATCCGCCTAGCGGGATCGAGCACAGATACGCAGTATTTT. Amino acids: CANPIRLAGSSTDTQYF.

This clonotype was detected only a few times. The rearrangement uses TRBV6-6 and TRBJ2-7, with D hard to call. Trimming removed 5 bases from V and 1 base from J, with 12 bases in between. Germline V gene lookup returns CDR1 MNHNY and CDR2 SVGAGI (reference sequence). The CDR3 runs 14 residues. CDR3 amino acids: CASSTTLQSYEQYF. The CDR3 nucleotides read TGTGCCAGCAGTACCACGCTTCAATCCTACGAGCAGTACTTC.

The CDR3 protein is CASSYSILPEGETQYF. CDR3 DNA sequence: TGTGCCAGCAGTTACTCGATTCTTCCGGAGGGGGAGACCCAGTACTTC. V is TRBV6-2 or TRBV6-3 and J is TRBJ2-7; possibly TRBD2 for D (6 bases). The end of the DNA is better explained by TRBJ2-5, so the J call may be wrong. Germline V gives CDR1 MNHEY, CDR2 SVGEGT. The CDR3 consists of 16 residues.

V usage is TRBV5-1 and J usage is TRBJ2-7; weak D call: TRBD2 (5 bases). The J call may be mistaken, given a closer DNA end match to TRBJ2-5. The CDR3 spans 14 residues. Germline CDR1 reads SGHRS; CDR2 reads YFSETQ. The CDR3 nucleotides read TGCGCCAGCAGCCGTCGGACTCGGCCGGAGACCCAGTACTTC. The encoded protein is CASSRRTRPETQYF.

The CDR3 spells CTSSLYGASYEQYF. CDR3 nucleotides: TGTACCAGCAGCTTATATGGGGCGAGCTACGAGCAGTACTTC. The chain recombines TRBV7-2 with TRBJ2-7, with a weak D call TRBD1 (5 bases). CDR1 SGHTA and CDR2 FQGNSA come from the germline V gene. Trimming left V 2 bases short and J 3 bases short, with 11 bases between. The CDR3 extends over 14 amino acids.

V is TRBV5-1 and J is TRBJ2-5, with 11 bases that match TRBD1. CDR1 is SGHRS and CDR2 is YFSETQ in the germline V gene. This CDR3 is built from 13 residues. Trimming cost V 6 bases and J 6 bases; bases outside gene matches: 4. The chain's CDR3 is CASNGQGAKTQYF. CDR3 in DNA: TGCGCCAGCAACGGACAGGGGGCGAAGACCCAGTACTTC.

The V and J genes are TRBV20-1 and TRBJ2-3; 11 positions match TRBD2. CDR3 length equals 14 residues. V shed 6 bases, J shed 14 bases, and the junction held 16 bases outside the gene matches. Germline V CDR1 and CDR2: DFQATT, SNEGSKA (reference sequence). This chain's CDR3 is CSALAGLAGGRAYF. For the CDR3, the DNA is TGCAGTGCCCTGGCGGGGCTAGCGGGGGGAAGAGCGTATTTT.

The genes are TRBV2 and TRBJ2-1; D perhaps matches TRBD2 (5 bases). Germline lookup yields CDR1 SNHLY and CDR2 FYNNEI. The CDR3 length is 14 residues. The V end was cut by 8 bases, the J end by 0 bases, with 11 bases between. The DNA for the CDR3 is TGTGCCAGCGGTAGCGTAAGCTCCTACAATGAGCAGTTCTTC. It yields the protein CASGSVSSYNEQFF.

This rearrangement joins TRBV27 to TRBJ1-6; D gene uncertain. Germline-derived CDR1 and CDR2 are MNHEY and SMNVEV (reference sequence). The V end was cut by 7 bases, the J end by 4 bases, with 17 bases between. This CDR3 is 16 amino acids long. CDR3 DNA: TGTGCCAGCAACCCATCCTTTCCACAATATAATTCACCCCTCCACTTT. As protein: CASNPSFPQYNSPLHF.

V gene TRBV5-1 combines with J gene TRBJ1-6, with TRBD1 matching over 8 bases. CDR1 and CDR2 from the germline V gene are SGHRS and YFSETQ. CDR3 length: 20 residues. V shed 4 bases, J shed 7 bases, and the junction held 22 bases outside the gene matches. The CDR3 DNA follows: TGCGCCAGCAGCCCGGTTTACGGGACAGGCCCTGTTGTTGGGAATTCACCCCTCCACTTT. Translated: CASSPVYGTGPVVGNSPLHF.

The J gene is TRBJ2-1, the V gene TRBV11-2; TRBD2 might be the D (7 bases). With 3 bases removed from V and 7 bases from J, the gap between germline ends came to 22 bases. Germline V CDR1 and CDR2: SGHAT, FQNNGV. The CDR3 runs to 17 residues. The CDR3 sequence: CASSFVTGRAFWNEQFF. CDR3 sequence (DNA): TGTGCCAGCAGCTTCGTAACAGGGAGGGCCTTTTGGAATGAGCAGTTCTTC.

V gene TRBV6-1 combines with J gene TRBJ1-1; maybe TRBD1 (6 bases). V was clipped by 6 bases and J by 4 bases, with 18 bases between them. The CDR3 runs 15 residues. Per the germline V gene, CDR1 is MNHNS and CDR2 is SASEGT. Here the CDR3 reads CASRTRTAKGTEAFF. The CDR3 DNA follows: TGTGCCAGCAGGACGAGGACAGCGAAGGGCACTGAAGCTTTCTTT.

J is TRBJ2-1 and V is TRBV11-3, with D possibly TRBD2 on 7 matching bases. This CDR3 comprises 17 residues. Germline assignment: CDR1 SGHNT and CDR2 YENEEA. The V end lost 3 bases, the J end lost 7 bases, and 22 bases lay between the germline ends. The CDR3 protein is CASSFGGPGGWGNEQFF. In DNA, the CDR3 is TGTGCCAGCAGCTTCGGGGGGCCGGGGGGATGGGGAAATGAGCAGTTCTTC.

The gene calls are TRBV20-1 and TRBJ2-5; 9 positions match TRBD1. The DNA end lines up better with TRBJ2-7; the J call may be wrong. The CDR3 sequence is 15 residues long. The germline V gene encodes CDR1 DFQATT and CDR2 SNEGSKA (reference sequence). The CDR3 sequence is CSARDRDRVTYEQYF. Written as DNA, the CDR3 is TGCAGTGCTAGAGATCGGGACAGGGTTACCTACGAGCAGTACTTC.